This T cell receptor beta chain came from a study of PD-1 blockade in classical Hodgkin lymphoma. The study's findings and limits: Individuals who commenced nivolumab within less than 1 year of ASCT were excluded. CD4+ TCR diversity climbed significantly by C4D1, unlike CD8+ TCR diversity.

In regard to this clone: Its matching antigen is unknown.

Using immunoSEQ multiplex PCR, the repertoire was profiled, and TCRdb retains in-frame clones only, with some absent. This sample yields about 22,000 clones, of which approximately 68% are seen a single time; 1% to 1.5% belongs to the top ten. Germline lookup yields CDR1 MNHEY and CDR2 SVGAGI. This CDR3 is built from 14 residues. V lost 5 bases, J lost 0 bases, and 8 bases lay in between. Time point given: cycle 4 day 1 (C4D1), after more than five weeks of nivolumab. Each patient relapsed following autologous stem cell transplantation, and prior brentuximab vedotin exposure differed. With magnetic negative selection, CD4+ T cells were purified from PBMCs that had been thawed.

The sample consisted of CD4+ T cells from blood, taken before the fourth cycle of nivolumab. The TCR was taken from a human donor with classical Hodgkin lymphoma. The rearrangement links TRBV6-5 to TRBJ1-3, with no clear D. The CDR3 here is CASSRLGSGNTIYF. The CDR3 DNA reads as TGTGCCAGCAGTCGACTGGGCTCTGGAAACACCATATATTTT.